What follows is one T cell receptor (beta chain) and its context. What this receptor recognizes is not known. The receptor library was made with the immunoSEQ multiplex PCR assay. The multiplex PCR relied on a mix of 60 forward primers for TCR Vbeta segments and 13 reverse primers for TCR Jbeta segments. The CDR3 region of rearranged TCR beta genes was amplified from genomic DNA with a multiplex PCR assay. On the Illumina HiSeq System, the amplified TCR beta libraries were sequenced as 87-base-pair reads. In the source study's methods: In a later analysis, about 80 million unique TCR beta chains were counted across the approximately 640 repertoires, and roughly 11 million of these chains were shared by at least two donors. A nearest-neighbor algorithm error-corrected the raw reads and collapsed the reads into unique sequences, merging closely related sequences to remove PCR and sequencing errors. V, D and J gene segments were assigned by aligning CDR3 sequences to IMGT reference sequences. For a sequence to be retained, a match of at least six nucleotides was required to both a V gene segment and a J gene segment. Rearrangements were classified as productive when the CDR3 lacked stop codons and remained in frame with V and J, and all other rearrangements were classified as non-productive. Following IMGT convention, CDR3 was defined as the stretch from the second conserved V-encoded cysteine up to the conserved J-encoded phenylalanine. In an earlier analysis of roughly 580 of the donors, sequences lacking an unambiguous match to a single V gene segment were excluded. In an earlier analysis of 587 of the donors, a V segment was called functional when productive rearrangements were above 56.7%, and segregating when the standard deviation between donors exceeded 5%. A statistical classification framework was developed to diagnose cytomegalovirus status using the catalog of TCR beta chain sequences. V and J gene assignment, in a later analysis, came from comparing TCR nucleotide sequences with IMGT/GENE-DB human TR gene sequences. In a later analysis, CDR3 sequences and most-parsimonious VDJ recombination scenarios were assigned using the TCRdist pipeline. In a later analysis, each TCR beta chain was defined by its CDR3 amino acid sequence together with its V-gene family, and reads lacking a unique V-gene family were excluded. To address suspected cross-contamination and a sequencing artifact, a later analysis removed 550 to 750 highly shared, low-generation-probability nucleotide sequences. A later analysis calculated a clonal expansion index for each public chain from normalized within-repertoire ranks of inferred template counts. In a later analysis, generation probabilities were computed using a VDJ recombination model fitted to out-of-frame rearrangements, and the results were checked against IGoR. Hypergeometric tests were used in a later analysis to score TCR-TCR, TCR-HLA and TCR-CMV co-occurrence, with a repertoire-size bias correction applied to the TCR pairs. To estimate false discovery rates, a later analysis permuted the HLA or CMV assignments 20 times. In a later analysis, co-occurring TCRs were grouped using DBSCAN, with TCRdist sequence similarity added in when clustering inside HLA-allele-positive subsets. Repertoires with fewer than 30,000 or more than 120,000 public chains, plus five repertoires with anomalous nucleotide sharing, were excluded from co-occurrence clustering. TCRdb carries this immuneACCESS record with in-frame sequences only. Its versions omit some clonotypes, under half of them owing to an unresolved V gene in the studies checked, with the rest unexplained. That table supplies the V and J calls and clone size; D and trimming were determined from the DNA. For this sample, the table gives about 120,000 clones. In total, the top ten clones hold around 3.6% of the sample.

The sample is drawn from a study of cytomegalovirus exposure and HLA in healthy donors (dated by TCRdb to the late 2010s). Some background on the complete study: According to an earlier analysis of 550 to 750 of the donors, 150 million to 200 million T cells yielded 90 million to 140 million unique TCR beta sequences and about 280 Gb of sequence data. Roughly 310 gigabases of sequencing data and tens of millions of unique TCR sequences were included in an early release covering several hundred HLA-typed donors. Of the roughly 400 genotyped donors, 65% to 90% fell in the genetic ancestry cluster associated with self-reported Caucasian donors. The study was designed to test whether signatures of past pathogen exposure could be identified by cataloging public T cell receptors. The study used immunosequencing to profile the T cell repertoires of approximately 640 subjects and linked those repertoires to cytomegalovirus serostatus. Along with the roughly 670-subject first cohort, a separate validation cohort of more than 90 different subjects was used. To predict cytomegalovirus infection status, the study combined high-throughput TCR immunosequencing, statistical association of individual TCRs with disease status, and machine learning. A later analysis re-analyzed previously published TCR beta repertoires from 666 donors and added high-resolution HLA genotyping to study TCR occurrence patterns. The later analysis used no new phenotypic data to find candidate immune exposures, relying instead on TCR beta sequences and their occurrence across donors. To decide whether each TCR beta V gene segment behaved as functional or pseudogenic, an earlier analysis of approximately 590 of the donors relied on high-throughput TCR beta sequencing. Donor age, sex, ethnicity and CMV serostatus were compiled together with the repertoire data. In a later genetic analysis, genome-wide SNP genotypes for about 55% of the 666 donors were used, and that subset was treated as a discovery cohort. Every repertoire in the discovery cohort had been generated on one and the same sequencing platform. Both class I and class II loci were covered by HLA typing, at four-digit resolution. The number of typed donors differed by locus: about 620-640 for A, B, C, DRB1 and DQB1; some 500 for DQA1; approximately 610 for DPA1; and 400 to 480 for DPB1. Roughly 5 DR-DQ haplotypes were handled as single units for association and clustering, since linkage in the cohort was strong. On average, roughly 240,000 unique TCR beta nucleotide sequences were sequenced per donor among fewer than 500 genotyped donors of the cohort, with roughly 18% of those sequences being non-productive.

The cohort was made up of approximately 670 healthy bone marrow donors. Cohort members were all nominally healthy when sampled, although unrecorded immune exposures were likely present. The donor was CMV seronegative and was included in the group of around 320 seronegative cohort members. Each donor provided a peripheral blood sample, and peripheral blood mononuclear cells were used for TCR beta sequencing. Genomic DNA was extracted from the blood cell samples with the Qiagen DNeasy Blood Extraction Kit. V is shortened by 0 bases, J by 2 bases, and the region joining them spans 6 bases. In the germline V gene, CDR1 corresponds to SGHRS and CDR2 to YFSETQ. The CDR3 starts with the cysteine, ends with the phenylalanine, and has 14 residues. Here the CDR3 DNA is all that survives: 42 bases in frame from base 1. The investigation overall reported the following: Across donors, most TCR sequences were observed very rarely, whereas some public TCRs were present in many individuals. According to the authors, the approach could potentially be generalized to other disease states and immunological phenotypes. A later analysis found that HLA-associated TCR beta chains were more clonally expanded and had lower generation probabilities than equally common non-associated chains. A further reported finding was that TCR beta sequences accurately predicted the HLA-A and HLA-B alleles for most subjects in the first cohort. Because some donors lacked HLA typing at each locus, the association tests relied only on the typed subset. A later analysis reported that several top co-occurrence clusters appeared linked to parvovirus B19, influenza, CMV and Epstein-Barr virus. Some IMGT-functional V segments, including TRBV6-2 and TRBV6-3, could not be distinguished by the 87-base-pair reads and were therefore excluded. Compared with the approximately 710-donor mean, donors in an Asian-associated ancestry cluster had fewer N-insertions in productive TCRs, according to a later genetic analysis. In the study, approximately 150 TCR beta chains were listed as associated with cytomegalovirus. The earlier analysis of approximately 560 of the donors excluded 15 to 20 rarely observed V segments, including chromosome 9 orphons, because counts were too low. The sequencing pipeline was judged likely to have produced a cluster of highly shared sequence variants as a technical artifact. Cytomegalovirus status was reported to be diagnosed by the classifier with high specificity and sensitivity in both the original and validation cohorts. In an earlier analysis of more than 500 of the donors, most TCR beta V segments appeared in productive rearrangements about 87% or about 30% of the time, broadly matching IMGT annotations. Most CMV-associated TCR beta chains appeared to be HLA-restricted in a later analysis, and the HLA associations seemed to be driven largely by CMV exposure. According to a later analysis, TCR association rates differed among HLA loci, with DRB1 alleles showing the most associated TCRs and HLA-C alleles showing the fewest. In vitro tests confirmed that a few of the cytomegalovirus-associated TCR beta chains recognize cytomegalovirus antigens. A later genetic analysis associated a missense DCLRE1C variant with V-gene and J-gene trimming of TCR beta chains, and an independent cohort replicated the association. Roughly uniform sequencing depth across donors was assumed in presence/absence analyses, although this assumption may not hold. CMV serostatus was the only immune exposure information available for the cohort. This cohort had only TCR beta chains sequenced, and the lack of alpha or paired-chain data limited which features could be detected. At a false discovery rate of 0.05, a later analysis linked about 16,000 TCR beta sequences to specific HLA alleles. When HLA alleles, especially DR and DQ, strongly co-occurred, attributing TCR associations to individual alleles was difficult. Linkage disequilibrium might explain the correlated functional status among segregating V segments, but an unknown experimental factor could not be ruled out.

This receptor chain uses TRBV5-1 and TRBJ1-5; the D gene is not confidently resolved. This receptor was taken from a man younger than 35 in good health and CMV-seronegative. Sequenced input: PBMCs. In nucleotides, the sequence is TGCGCCAGCAGCTTGGGAGGGCGCAATCAGCCCCAGCATTTT. This encodes CASSLGGRNQPQHF.